These T cell receptor beta chains were read from a single sample in a study of T cell responses to AZD1222 COVID-19 vaccine. Assay: immunoSEQ multiplex PCR; the TCRdb copy retains only in-frame clones and omits some. The table shows nearly 90,000 clones, with 70% to 90% occurring only once. This specimen consisted of peripheral blood, obtained on day 0 of MenACWY control vaccination. Receptors originate from an adult in good health. CDR3s include the opening cysteine and the closing phenylalanine or tryptophan. The D gene is left open where the match is weak. Size values are once, few and many counts, or a class for expanded clones, and some rows have none.

J | size | V | D | DNA | CDR3
TRBJ2-3 | - | TRBV4-1 | TRBD2 | TGCGCCAGCGCAAGACAAGCGGGGGTGACAGATACGCAGTATTTT | CASARQAGVTDTQYF
TRBJ1-4 | - | TRBV30 | - | TGTGCCTGGAGCAGGGGATTCGGTAATGAAAAACTGTTTTTT | CAWSRGFGNEKLFF
TRBJ1-6 | - | TRBV30 | - | TGTGCCTGGAGTTTGGACTTCTATAATTCACCCCTCCACTTT | CAWSLDFYNSPLHF
TRBJ2-7 | - | TRBV28 | - | TGTGCCAGCAGTTCCCCCCCGACGGGATTTTACGAGCAGTACTTC | CASSSPPTGFYEQYF
TRBJ1-2 | - | TRBV7-9 | TRBD1 | TGTGCCAGCAGCTACGGACAGGGAGGCTATGGCTACACCTTC | CASSYGQGGYGYTF
TRBJ1-1 | - | TRBV12-3/TRBV12-4 | - | TGTGCCAGCAGTTTTCAGGGGAACACTGAAGCTTTCTTT | CASSFQGNTEAFF
TRBJ2-2 | - | TRBV5-5 | TRBD2 | TGTGCCAGCAGCCCGGGACTAGCGGGGGGGCTGGGCACCGGGGAGCTGTTTTTT | CASSPGLAGGLGTGELFF
TRBJ2-3 | - | TRBV7-2 | - | TGTGCCAGCAGCCAAAGGTCACACACAGATACGCAGTATTTT | CASSQRSHTDTQYF
TRBJ1-2 | - | TRBV19 | - | TGTGCCAGTAGTATACAGGGGAATAATGCCGGCGGCTACACCTTC | CASSIQGNNAGGYTF
TRBJ2-5 | - | TRBV18 | - | TGTGCCAGCTCACCTGTACGGACAGAGCTAGAGACCCAGTACTTC | CASSPVRTELETQYF
TRBJ2-1 | - | TRBV11-3 | TRBD1 | TGTGCCAGCAGCCCCCCATCCGGGACAGGGGCCCAGAATGAGCAGTTCTTC | CASSPPSGTGAQNEQFF
TRBJ2-4 | - | TRBV9 | TRBD1 | TGTGCCAGCAGCGTATGGACAGGGGACGCCCCCAAAAACATTCAGTACTTC | CASSVWTGDAPKNIQYF
TRBJ1-6 | - | TRBV18 | - | TGTGCCAGCTCACCCAATAATTCACCCCTCCACTTT | CASSPNNSPLHF
TRBJ1-2 | - | TRBV2 | TRBD1 | TGTGCCAGCAGTACCGACAGGGGGAACTATGGCTACACCTTC | CASSTDRGNYGYTF
TRBJ1-6 | - | TRBV7-2 | - | TGTGCCAGCAGCTCCCCGCGGGGGTATGGAAGTAATTCACCCCTCCACTTT | CASSSPRGYGSNSPLHF
TRBJ1-2 | - | TRBV12-3/TRBV12-4 | TRBD1 | TGTGCCAGCAGTTTAGGACAGGGCGGCGGCTACACCTTC | CASSLGQGGGYTF
TRBJ1-1 | - | TRBV3-1/TRBV3-2 | - | TGTGCCAGCAGCCAAGATTGGGGAATCTCGAACACTGAAGCTTTCTTT | CASSQDWGISNTEAFF
TRBJ2-2 | - | TRBV11-2 | - | TGTGCCAGCAGCTTAGACGCGGGGCTGGGGGAGCTGTTTTTT | CASSLDAGLGELFF
TRBJ2-7 | - | TRBV3-1/TRBV3-2 | - | TGTGCCAGCAGCCAAGGGTCCGGCGGCGAGCAGTACTTC | CASSQGSGGEQYF
TRBJ2-7 | - | TRBV12-5 | - | TGTGCTAGTGGTTTGGTAAGGCAGTACTTC | CASGLVRQYF
TRBJ1-2 | - | TRBV7-2 | - | TGTGCCAGCAGCTTAGGGCCTAACTATGGCTACACCTTC | CASSLGPNYGYTF
TRBJ2-5 | - | TRBV4-2 | TRBD2 | TGTGCCAGCAGCCAAGCGGGAGGGGCGGGGGGTATACAGGAGACCCAGTACTTC | CASSQAGGAGGIQETQYF
TRBJ2-3 | - | TRBV3-1/TRBV3-2 | TRBD2 | TGTGCCAGCAGTCCAGCGGGGGGCACAGATACGCAGTATTTT | CASSPAGGTDTQYF
TRBJ1-3 | - | TRBV3-1/TRBV3-2 | - | TGTGCCAGCAGCCAAGAGTACAGGGTAGATGGAAACACCATATATTTT | CASSQEYRVDGNTIYF
TRBJ1-2 | - | TRBV6-5 | TRBD1 | TGTGCCAGCAGTTTCCAGGGGGCGCTCTATGGCTACACCTTC | CASSFQGALYGYTF
TRBJ2-7 | once | TRBV5-6 | - | TGTGCCAGCAGCCGCCCTGGGGTGGCGTACGAGCAGTACTTC | CASSRPGVAYEQYF
TRBJ1-2 | - | TRBV7-2 | TRBD1 | TGTGCCAGCAGCTTCGGGGGGACAGGGATTACTGGCTACACCTTC | CASSFGGTGITGYTF
TRBJ1-4 | - | TRBV7-8 | - | TGTGCCAGCAGTTCAGGGCGGGGTAATGAAAAACTGTTTTTT | CASSSGRGNEKLFF
TRBJ1-2 | - | TRBV7-9 | - | TGTGCCAGCAGCTCCCAGAGCGGGGAATTGCATGGCTACACCTTC | CASSSQSGELHGYTF
TRBJ2-3 | - | TRBV7-2 | TRBD2 | TGTGCCAGCAGCAACATAGCGGGGGCCCCAGATACGCAGTATTTT | CASSNIAGAPDTQYF
TRBJ1-5 | - | TRBV12-5 | - | TGTGCTAGTGGTTTGGAATTACAGCCCCAGCATTTT | CASGLELQPQHF